What follows is one TCR beta chain and its context. What this receptor recognizes is not known. One base away there is no much larger clone; base qualities are not given. This entry comes from a study of cytomegalovirus exposure and HLA in healthy donors (dated by TCRdb to about 2017). Regarding the complete study: According to a later analysis, one platform produced both the roughly 130 validation repertoires and the approximately 600 repertoires of the first cohort. The aim of the study was to test whether cataloging public T cell receptors could identify signatures of past pathogen exposure. A separate validation cohort of 100 to 150 different subjects was used in addition to the 666-subject first cohort. High-throughput TCR immunosequencing, statistical association of individual TCRs with disease status, and machine learning were combined to predict cytomegalovirus infection status. Findings and caveats that apply to the study as a whole: The study gave a list of about 150 TCR beta chains associated with cytomegalovirus. It was suggested by the authors that the approach could potentially be generalized to other disease states and immunological phenotypes. All 130 or so repertoires were used to score co-occurrence in the validation cohort in a later analysis, because that analysis had no HLA typing for the cohort. Most TCR sequences were observed very rarely across donors, whereas some public TCRs were present in many individuals. The classifier was reported to diagnose cytomegalovirus status with high specificity and sensitivity in both the original and validation cohorts. In vitro tests confirmed that a few of the cytomegalovirus-associated TCR beta chains recognize cytomegalovirus antigens. Of the cluster scores, about 94% were above 0 in a later analysis, which found that TCRs clustered in the first cohort also tended to co-occur in the 90 to 150 validation repertoires.

The CDR3 starts with the cysteine, ends with the phenylalanine, and has 15 residues. Solely the CDR3 DNA is kept, with 45 bases framed from the first base. The V end gives up 7 bases and the J end 5 bases, leaving 16 bases in the junction not matched to a gene. CDR1 and CDR2 are drawn from the germline V gene (reference sequence): GTSNPN, SVGIG. Donors formed part of the validation cohort, which comprised 120 subjects and was distinct from the first cohort of under 850 subjects. The protocol used for the library was the immunoSEQ multiplex PCR assay. Per the source publication's procedure: To diagnose cytomegalovirus status from the catalog of TCR beta chain sequences, a statistical classification framework was built. Entries here come from immuneACCESS through TCRdb and include only in-frame sequences with V and J called. Some clones fail to appear in such tables; in the studies checked, an unresolved V gene covers under half of the shortfall, and the cause of the remainder is unknown. The V and J calls and clone size were taken over from that table, and D and trimming were inferred from the DNA. The sample profile shows about 360,000 clones; 75% to 90% of them were found once. The top ten clonotypes cover roughly 0.82% of the sample.

What was sequenced was PBMCs. This sequence originates from a woman between 18 and 29 years old in good health and CMV-seronegative. Recombination linked TRBV30 to TRBJ2-5, with TRBD1 identical over 7 junction bases. The nucleotide sequence is given as TGTGCCTTGTTGAGGGGGCCGAAAAATTTCGAGACCCAGTACTTC. The resulting protein is CALLRGPKNFETQYF.